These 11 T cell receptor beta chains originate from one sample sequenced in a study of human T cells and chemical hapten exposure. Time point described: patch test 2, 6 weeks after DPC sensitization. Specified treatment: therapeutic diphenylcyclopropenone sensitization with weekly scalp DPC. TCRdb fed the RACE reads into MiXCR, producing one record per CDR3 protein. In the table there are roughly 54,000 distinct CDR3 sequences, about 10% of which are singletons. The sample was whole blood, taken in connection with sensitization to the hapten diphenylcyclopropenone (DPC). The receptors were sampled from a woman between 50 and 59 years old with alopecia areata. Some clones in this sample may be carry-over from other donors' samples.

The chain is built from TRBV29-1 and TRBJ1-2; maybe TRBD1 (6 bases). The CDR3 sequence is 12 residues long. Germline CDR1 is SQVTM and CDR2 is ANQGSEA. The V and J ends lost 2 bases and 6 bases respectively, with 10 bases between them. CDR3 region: CSVERAGDGYTF. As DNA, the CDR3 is TGCAGCGTTGAAAGGGCAGGGGATGGCTACACCTTC.

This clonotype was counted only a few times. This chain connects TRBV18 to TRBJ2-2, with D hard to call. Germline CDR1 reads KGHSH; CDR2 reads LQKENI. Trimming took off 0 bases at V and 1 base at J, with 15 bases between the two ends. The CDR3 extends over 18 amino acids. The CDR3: CASSPPIAGRWNTGELFF. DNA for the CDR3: TGTGCCAGCTCACCACCGATAGCAGGACGATGGAACACCGGGGAGCTGTTTTTT.

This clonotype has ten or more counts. The CDR3 protein is CASSPLGTGGMNTEAFF. CDR3 DNA: TGTGCCAGCTCACCACTAGGGACAGGGGGCATGAACACTGAAGCTTTCTTT. The chain couples TRBV18 to TRBJ1-1, with 12 bases lining up with TRBD1. CDR1 is KGHSH and CDR2 is LQKENI in the germline V gene. The CDR3 is 17 residues long. With V trimmed by 1 base and J by 0 bases, 3 bases remained unmatched.

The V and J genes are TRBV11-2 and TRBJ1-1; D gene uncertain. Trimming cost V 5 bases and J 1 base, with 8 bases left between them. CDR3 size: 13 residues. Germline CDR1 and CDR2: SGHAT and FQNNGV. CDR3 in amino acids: CASSAHQNTEAFF. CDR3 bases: TGTGCCAGCAGCGCTCACCAGAACACTGAAGCTTTCTTT.

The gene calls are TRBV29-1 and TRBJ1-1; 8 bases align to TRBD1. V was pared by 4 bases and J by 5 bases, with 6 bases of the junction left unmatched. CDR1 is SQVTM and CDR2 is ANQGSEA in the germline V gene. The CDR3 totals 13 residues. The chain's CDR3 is CSVGTGQRTEAFF. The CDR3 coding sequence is TGCAGCGTTGGGACAGGGCAAAGGACTGAAGCTTTCTTT.

The CDR3 bases are TGTGCCAGCAGCTTAGTATTGGGGGGAAATCGCAATCAGCCCCAGCATTTT. This codes for CASSLVLGGNRNQPQHF. J is TRBJ1-5 and V is TRBV7-2; perhaps TRBD1 as D (5 bases). The CDR3 sequence is 17 residues long. Looked up from germline, CDR1 is SGHTA and CDR2 is FQGNSA. Trimming shortened V by 1 base and J by 2 bases, and 15 bases separated the two germline ends.

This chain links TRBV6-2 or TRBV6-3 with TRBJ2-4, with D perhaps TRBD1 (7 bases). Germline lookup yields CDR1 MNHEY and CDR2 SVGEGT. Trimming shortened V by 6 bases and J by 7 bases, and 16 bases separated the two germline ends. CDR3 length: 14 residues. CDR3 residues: CASSHSTGRNIQYF. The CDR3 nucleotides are TGTGCCAGCAGCCATTCGACAGGGAGGAACATTCAGTACTTC.

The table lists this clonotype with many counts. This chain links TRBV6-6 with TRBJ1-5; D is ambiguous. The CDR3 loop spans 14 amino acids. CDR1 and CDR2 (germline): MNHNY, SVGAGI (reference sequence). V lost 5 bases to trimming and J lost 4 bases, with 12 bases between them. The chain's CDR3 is CASSLQEINQPQHF. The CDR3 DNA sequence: TGTGCCAGCAGTCTCCAGGAGATTAATCAGCCCCAGCATTTT.

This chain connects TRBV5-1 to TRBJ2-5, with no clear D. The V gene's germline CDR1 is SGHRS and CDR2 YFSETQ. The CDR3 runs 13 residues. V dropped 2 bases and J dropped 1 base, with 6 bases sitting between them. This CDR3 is CASSFLGQETQYF. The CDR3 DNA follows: TGCGCCAGCAGCTTCCTGGGCCAAGAGACCCAGTACTTC.

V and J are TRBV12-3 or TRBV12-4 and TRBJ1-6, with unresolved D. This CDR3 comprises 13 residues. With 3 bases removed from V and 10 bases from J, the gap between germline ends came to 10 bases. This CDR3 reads CASSLSRASPLHF. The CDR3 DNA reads TGTGCCAGCAGTTTGTCTAGGGCATCACCCCTCCACTTT.

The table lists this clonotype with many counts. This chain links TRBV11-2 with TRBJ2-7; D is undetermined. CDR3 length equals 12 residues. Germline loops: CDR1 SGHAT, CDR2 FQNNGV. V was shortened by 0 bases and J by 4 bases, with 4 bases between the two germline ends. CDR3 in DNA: TGTGCCAGCAGCTTAGAATCTTACGAGCAGTACTTC. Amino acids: CASSLESYEQYF.